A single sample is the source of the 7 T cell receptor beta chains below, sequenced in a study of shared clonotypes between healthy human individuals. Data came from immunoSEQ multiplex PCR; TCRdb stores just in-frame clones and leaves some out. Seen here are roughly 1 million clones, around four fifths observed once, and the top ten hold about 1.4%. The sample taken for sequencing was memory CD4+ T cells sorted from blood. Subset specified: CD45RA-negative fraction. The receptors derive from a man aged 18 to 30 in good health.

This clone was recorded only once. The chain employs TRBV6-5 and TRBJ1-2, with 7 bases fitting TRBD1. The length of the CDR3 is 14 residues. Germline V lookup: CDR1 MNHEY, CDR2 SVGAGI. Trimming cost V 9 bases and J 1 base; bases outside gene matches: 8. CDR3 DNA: TGTGCCAGTCAGATGCAGGGGGGTAACTATGGCTACACCTTC. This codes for CASQMQGGNYGYTF.

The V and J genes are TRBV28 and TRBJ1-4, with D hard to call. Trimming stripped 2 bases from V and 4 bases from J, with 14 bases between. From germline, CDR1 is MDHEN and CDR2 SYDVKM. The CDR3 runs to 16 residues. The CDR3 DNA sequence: TGTGCCAGCAGTTTAACGGCCAGCGGATTTAATGAAAAACTGTTTTTT. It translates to CASSLTASGFNEKLFF.

The CDR3 here is CASSPPSRQEQYF. The DNA for the CDR3 is TGTGCCAGCTCACCACCGTCGCGGCAAGAGCAGTACTTC. This chain links TRBV18 with TRBJ2-7; no clear D gene. CDR3 size: 13 residues. Per germline, CDR1 KGHSH and CDR2 LQKENI. V was pared by 0 bases and J by 7 bases, with 10 bases between.

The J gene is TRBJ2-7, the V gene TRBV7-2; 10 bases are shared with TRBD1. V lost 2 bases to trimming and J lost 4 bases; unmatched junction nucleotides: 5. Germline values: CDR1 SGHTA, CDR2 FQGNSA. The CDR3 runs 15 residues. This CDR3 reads CASSLSGTGVYEQYF. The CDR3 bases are TGTGCCAGCAGCTTATCGGGGACAGGGGTATACGAGCAGTACTTC.

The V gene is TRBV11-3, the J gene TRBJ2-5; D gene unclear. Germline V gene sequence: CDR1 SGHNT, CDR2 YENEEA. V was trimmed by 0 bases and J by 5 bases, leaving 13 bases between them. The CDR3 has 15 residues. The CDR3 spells CASSLDGLAGETQYF. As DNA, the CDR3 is TGTGCCAGCAGCTTAGATGGGTTAGCTGGCGAGACCCAGTACTTC.

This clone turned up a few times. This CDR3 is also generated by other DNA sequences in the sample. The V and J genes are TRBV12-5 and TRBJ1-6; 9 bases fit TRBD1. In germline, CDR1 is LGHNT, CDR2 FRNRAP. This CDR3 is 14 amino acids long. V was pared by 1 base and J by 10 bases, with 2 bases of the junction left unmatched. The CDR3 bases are TGTGCTAGTGGTTTGGGACAGGGGGGCTCACCCCTCCACTTT. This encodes CASGLGQGGSPLHF.

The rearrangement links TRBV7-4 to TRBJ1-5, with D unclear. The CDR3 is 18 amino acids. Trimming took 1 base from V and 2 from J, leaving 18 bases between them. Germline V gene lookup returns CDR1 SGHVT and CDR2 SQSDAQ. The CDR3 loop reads CASSLVVPPGSGNQPQHF. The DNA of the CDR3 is TGTGCCAGCAGCTTAGTCGTTCCGCCGGGATCGGGCAATCAGCCCCAGCATTTT.